This T cell receptor beta chain was identified in a study of blood T cell repertoires in COVID-19. For the study at large: Samples representing acute and convalescent COVID-19 were sourced from the United States, Italy and Spain.

The CDR3 contains 16 residues. Germline lookup yields CDR1 SGHAT and CDR2 FQDESV (reference sequence). The trim removed 4 bases at V and 5 bases at J, leaving 4 bases unmatched. Per the authors' pipeline: Reference gene primer amplification in the assay estimated nucleated cell counts. Produced via immunoSEQ multiplex PCR; TCRdb's table is partial and in-frame only. V and J calls and clone size follow that table, whereas D and trimming were derived from the DNA. In the table there are fewer than 200,000 clones, about 83% of which are singletons. The receptor's source is a man aged 40-55 years who had recovered from COVID-19. The sample taken for sequencing was peripheral blood. The J gene is TRBJ2-5, the V gene TRBV11-1; 16 nucleotides line up with TRBD2. In DNA form, the CDR3 reads TGTGCCAGCAGCTCGGGACTAGCGGGAGGGCCTGAGACCCAGTACTTC. It translates to CASSSGLAGGPETQYF.